This T cell receptor beta chain derives from a study of blood T cell repertoires in COVID-19. Study-wide background: The origin of the acute and convalescent COVID-19 samples was the United States, Italy and Spain. T cells, B-cell-depleted T cells, or PBMCs provided the cDNA or gDNA that served as material.

Unmatched junction bases numbered 10, after V lost 2 bases and J lost 7 bases. The germline gives CDR1 MNHEY, CDR2 SVGAGI. The length of the CDR3 is 15 residues. Original data processing: Estimates of nucleated cell counts were drawn from the amplification of reference gene primers. Produced via immunoSEQ multiplex PCR; TCRdb's table is partial and in-frame only. V and J calls and clone size come straight from that table; D and trimming were deduced from the DNA. This sample has around 50,000 clones; 70% to 90% occur once, and the top ten carry less than 5.5%. The chain recombines TRBV6-5 with TRBJ1-2, with 7 bases lining up with TRBD1. Material: peripheral blood. The TCR comes from a human donor in a cohort sampled during active COVID-19. The CDR3 spells CASSYRRQGVGGYTF. Here the CDR3 DNA reads TGTGCCAGCAGTTACCGAAGGCAGGGGGTGGGTGGCTACACCTTC.